This TCR beta chain comes out of a study of cytomegalovirus exposure and HLA in healthy donors. General study points: More clonal expansion characterized HLA-associated TCR beta chains than equally common others in a later analysis. Several V segments, TRBV6-2 and TRBV6-3 among them, could not be told apart and were dropped. Available immune exposure information covered CMV serostatus only.

In the PCR, 60 Vbeta and 13 Jbeta primers were used. Some clones are missing from TCRdb's copy, which holds only in-frame ones; the method was immunoSEQ multiplex PCR. The sample lists roughly 150,000 clones, about 80% occurring once. Trimming took 4 bases from V and 5 from J, leaving 8 bases between them. Germline V lookup: CDR1 SEHNR, CDR2 FQNEAQ (reference sequence). There are 12 residues in the CDR3. Comments on this clone: Antigen specificity is unknown.

The rearrangement links TRBV7-9 to TRBJ1-2; D unresolved. Sequenced sample: PBMCs. The sequence derives from a middle-aged woman in good health and CMV-seronegative. The chain's CDR3 is CASSSGVYGYTF. In nucleotides, the CDR3 is TGTGCCAGCAGCTCCGGGGTATATGGCTACACCTTC.